Presented here are 11 T cell receptor beta chains from one specimen sequenced in a study of tumor-infiltrating lymphocytes in primary liver carcinoma listed by TCRdb under 2017. RNA from unsorted whole blood was extracted with TRIzol reagent, and germline DNA was obtained with the DNeasy Blood & Tissue kit. Sequenced on an Illumina HiSeq 2500. A constant-region primer and ProtoScript II reverse transcriptase were used to reverse-transcribe TCRbeta-specific cDNA from about 530 ng total RNA. The TCRbeta libraries were prepared through three rounds of nested multiplex PCR following a slightly modified ARM-PCR procedure. Each of the first two PCR rounds ran for approximately 10 cycles and used multiplex TRBV1-TRBV30 forward primers together with a Cbeta reverse primer. TCRdb reanalyzed the raw reads on its own, using fastp at Q25 for trimming and MiXCR for clone calling, and kept in-frame beta chains. Each entry merges the rows of one CDR3 protein and shows their most common DNA and genes. This sample is represented by 300,000 to 350,000 distinct CDR3 sequences; about two thirds of them were singletons. Of the sample, about 6.1% falls within the top ten clones.

The sequenced material came from peripheral blood. The receptors here all came from a man in his forties with primary liver carcinoma and hepatitis B virus infection.

The chain combines TRBV11-2 with TRBJ2-7; D remains ambiguous. This CDR3 contains 11 residues. CDR1 SGHAT and CDR2 FQNNGV come from the germline V gene. As DNA, the CDR3 is TGTGCTAACAGCTTATTGAGGGAGCAGTACTTC. The encoded protein is CANSLLREQYF.

This rearrangement joins TRBV28 to TRBJ2-5; the D is unclear. Trimming shortened V by 6 bases and J by 2 bases, and 19 bases separated the two germline ends. CDR3 size: 16 residues. CDR1 and CDR2 (germline): MDHEN, SYDVKM. For the CDR3, the DNA is TGTGCCAGCAGACCCTCGGGCGGCGGTACTCAAGAGACCCAGTACTTC. It translates to CASRPSGGGTQETQYF.

Of note for this clonotype: A much larger clone differs by one base, so this may be a read error. The gene calls are TRBV6-2 or TRBV6-3 and TRBJ2-7, with no clear D. The CDR3 extends over 12 amino acids. V lost 8 bases, J lost 9 bases, and 17 bases lay in between. Germline values: CDR1 MNHEY, CDR2 SVGEGT. Written as DNA, the CDR3 is TGTGCCAGCCGAGATCCATGTCACCTGCAGTACTTC. Translated: CASRDPCHLQYF.

The chain joins TRBV29-1 to TRBJ2-6, with 10 bases lining up with TRBD1. CDR3 length equals 16 residues. CDR1 is SQVTM, CDR2 ANQGSEA, per germline. The CDR3 here is CSRWDRGPPGANVLTF. The CDR3 nucleotides are TGCAGTCGTTGGGACAGGGGTCCGCCTGGGGCCAACGTCCTGACTTTC.

This clonotype was recorded once. The junction does not match germline at one end; this may be a read error. The chain combines TRBV6-2 or TRBV6-3 with TRBJ2-6; TRBD1 is a possible D gene (6 bases). Per germline, CDR1 MNHEY and CDR2 SVGEGT. The CDR3 spans 16 residues. The CDR3 loop reads CASSYSGGSGAKVLTF. The CDR3 nucleotides read TGTGCCAGCAGTTACTCAGGGGGATCTGGGGCCAAAGTCCTGACCTTC.

With respect to this clonotype: This sequence may be a read error, since a much larger clone differs from it by one base. The chain combines TRBV12-3 or TRBV12-4 with TRBJ1-1, with 7 bases matching TRBD1. CDR3 size: 14 residues. The CDR3 DNA reads TGTGCCAGCAATGGACAGGCCATGAACATTGAAGCTTTCTTT. Amino acids: CASNGQAMNIEAFF.

The chain uses TRBV14 and TRBJ2-3; TRBD1 aligns across 7 bases. The CDR3 has 15 residues. V shed 9 bases, J shed 1 base, and the junction held 10 bases outside the gene matches. CDR1 is SGHDN and CDR2 is FVKESK in the germline V gene. The CDR3 DNA sequence: TGTGCCAGTCTGACCATAGGGGGCTGCACAGATACGCAGTATTTT. It encodes CASLTIGGCTDTQYF. The entire variable domain, with the rest obtained from reference TRBV14 and TRBJ2-3, is as follows: EAGVTQFPSHSVIEKGQTVTLRCDPISGHDNLYWYRRVMGKEIKFLLHFVKESKQDESGMPNNRFLAERTGGTYSTLKVQPAELEDSGVYFCASLTIGGCTDTQYFGPGTRLTVL.

About this clonotype itself: Germline and junction disagree at one end, which may indicate a read error. This chain joins TRBV7-9 and TRBJ2-2; a possible D gene is TRBD1 (6 bases). This CDR3 has 15 amino acids. Germline CDR1 SEHNR, CDR2 FQNEAQ (reference sequence). This CDR3 is CVSSFVQGSTGELFF. The CDR3 coding sequence is TGTGTCAGCAGCTTCGTCCAGGGGAGTACCGGGGAGCTGTTTTTT. Full variable domain (outside the CDR3, taken from reference TRBV7-9 and TRBJ2-2): DTGVSQNPRHKITKRGQNVTFRCDPISEHNRLYWYRQTLGQGPEFLTYFQNEAQLEKSRLLSDRFSAERPKGSFSTLEIQRTEQGDSAMYLCVSSFVQGSTGELFFGEGSRLTVL.

As regards this clonotype: A much larger clone differs from this one at a single base, so this may be a read error. The CDR3 ends on some other residue instead of the conserved phenylalanine or tryptophan, so this is likely a read error. CDR3 region: CASSAVRNEQFS. CDR3 DNA sequence: TGTGCCAGCAGCGCCGTAAGAAATGAGCAGTTCTCC. J is TRBJ2-1 and V is TRBV6-6; D not resolved. Germline CDR1 is MNHNY and CDR2 is SVGAGI (reference sequence). The CDR3 spans 12 residues. With 6 bases removed from V and 7 bases from J, the gap between germline ends came to 10 bases.

Notes on this clonotype: This may be a read error: a much more frequent sequence differs by one nucleotide. This chain links TRBV4-1 with TRBJ2-7; possible D gene TRBD1, 6 bases. The CDR3 is made up of 15 amino acids. Germline CDR1 MGHRA, CDR2 YSYEKL. Trimming stripped 0 bases from V and 2 bases from J, with 11 bases between. The CDR3 coding sequence is TGCGCCAGCAGCCAAGATTGGACAGATACCTACGAGCAGTACTTC. This codes for CASSQDWTDTYEQYF.

Remarks on this clonotype: This CDR3 fails to terminate in the conserved phenylalanine or tryptophan, so it likely reflects a read error. The chain combines TRBV23-1 with TRBJ2-7, with 8 bases aligning to TRBD2. TRBV23-1 is an ORF, and what it does is uncertain. The CDR3 loop spans 10 amino acids. The junction had 1 base not matched to a gene; V was cut back by 11 bases and J by 4 bases. The CDR3 loop reads CAPGGYEQYI. The CDR3 DNA reads TGCGCCCCGGGAGGGTACGAGCAGTACATC.